This T cell receptor (beta chain) was recorded in a study of blood T cell repertoires in COVID-19. For the study at large: From the United States, Italy and Spain came samples of acute and convalescent COVID-19. T cells, B-cell-depleted T cells, or PBMCs provided the cDNA or gDNA that served as material.

Methods used by the authors: Estimated nucleated cell counts came from reference gene primer amplification. Some clones are missing from TCRdb's copy, which holds only in-frame ones; the method was immunoSEQ multiplex PCR. D and trimming come from the DNA, and the V and J calls and clone size come from that table. The repertoire holds about 63,000 clones, with just over 85% as singletons. The CDR3 is 14 amino acids. Trimming pared 8 bases from V and 6 bases from J, leaving 20 bases between. Germline V gene lookup returns CDR1 SNHLY and CDR2 FYNNEI. This chain links TRBV2 with TRBJ2-7, with D tentatively TRBD2 (6 bases). The sample comprised peripheral blood. The sequence came from a human donor in a cohort sampled during active COVID-19. The CDR3 coding sequence is TGTGCCAGCTTTACCCCCTGGGGGAGGTCCGAGCAGTACTTC. Translation: CASFTPWGRSEQYF.